Here is one TCR beta chain with its context. Its antigen is unknown. The CDR3 extends over 15 amino acids. Trimming at V came to 3 bases and at J to 3 bases, leaving 5 bases not matched to a gene. Germline V CDR1 and CDR2: LNHDA, SQIVND (reference sequence). There was relapse after autologous stem cell transplantation in every patient, and there was variation in brentuximab vedotin exposure. Magnetic negative selection isolated CD8+ T cells from thawed PBMCs. These data belong to a study of PD-1 blockade in classical Hodgkin lymphoma. Study-level background: Nivolumab dosed at 3 mg/kg went to patients intravenously every 2 weeks.

Whole-study findings and limits: Reported findings placed baseline TCR diversity lower in newly diagnosed patients (compared with healthy donors). Complete responders entered with baseline diversity on par with newly diagnosed patients, the results showed.

Produced via immunoSEQ multiplex PCR; TCRdb's table is partial and in-frame only. The table records 9,500 to 12,000 clones, roughly 84% of them present only once. This clonotype originated in a human donor with classical Hodgkin lymphoma. Material: CD8+ T cells from blood, obtained at baseline. This rearrangement joins TRBV19 to TRBJ1-1; 9 nucleotides match TRBD1. CDR3 nucleotides: TGTGCCAGTAGTATTGGGGGACAGGGAGACACTGAAGCTTTCTTT. Protein: CASSIGGQGDTEAFF.